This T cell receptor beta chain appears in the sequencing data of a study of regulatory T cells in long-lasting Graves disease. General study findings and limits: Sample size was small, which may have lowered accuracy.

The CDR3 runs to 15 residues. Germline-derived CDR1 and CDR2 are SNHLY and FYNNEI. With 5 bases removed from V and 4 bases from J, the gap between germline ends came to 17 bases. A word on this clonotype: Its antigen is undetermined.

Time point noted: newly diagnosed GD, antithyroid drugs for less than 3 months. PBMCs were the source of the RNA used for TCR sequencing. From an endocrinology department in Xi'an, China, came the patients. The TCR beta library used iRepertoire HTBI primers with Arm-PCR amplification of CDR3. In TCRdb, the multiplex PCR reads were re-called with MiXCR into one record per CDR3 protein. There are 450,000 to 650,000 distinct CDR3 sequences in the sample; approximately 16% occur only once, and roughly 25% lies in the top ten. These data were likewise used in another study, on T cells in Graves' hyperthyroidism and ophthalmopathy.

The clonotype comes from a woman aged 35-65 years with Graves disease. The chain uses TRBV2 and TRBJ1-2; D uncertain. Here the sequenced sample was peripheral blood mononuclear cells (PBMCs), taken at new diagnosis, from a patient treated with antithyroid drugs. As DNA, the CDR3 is TGTGCCAGCAGTTTATCGGTCGCGGCGGGCTATGGCTACACCTTC. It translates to CASSLSVAAGYGYTF. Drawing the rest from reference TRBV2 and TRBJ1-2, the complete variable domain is EPEVTQTPSHQVTQMGQEVILRCVPISNHLYFYWYRQILGQKVEFLVSFYNNEISEKSEIFDDQFSVERPDGSNFTLKIRSTKLEDSAMYFCASSLSVAAGYGYTFGSGTRLTVV.